This T cell receptor beta chain derives from a study of control samples from healthy donors and cancer patients. The CDR3 is 13 amino acids. Germline loops: CDR1 SGHTA, CDR2 FQGNSA. V lost 2 bases, J lost 3 bases, and 8 bases lay in between. Repertoires were generated with immunoSEQ multiplex PCR, while TCRdb's copy carries only in-frame clones and drops some. Of 100,000 to 150,000 clones listed, around nine tenths were seen once; the top ten hold roughly 2.5%. The material sequenced was blood. The receptor's source is a man aged 35 to 55 in good health. The gene calls are TRBV7-2 and TRBJ2-7; D uncertain. For the CDR3, the DNA is TGTGCCAGCAGCTTAAAGTACGACTACGAGCAGTACTTC. This codes for CASSLKYDYEQYF.